This TCR beta chain derives from a study of blood T cell repertoires in COVID-19. The CDR3 consists of 12 residues. V dropped 5 bases and J dropped 6 bases, with 5 bases sitting between them. The V gene's germline CDR1 is MNHEY and CDR2 SMNVEV (reference sequence). Libraries were prepared by immunoSEQ multiplex PCR; TCRdb keeps only in-frame clonotypes and omits some of them. The table has about 140,000 clones, over 70% seen once. A few counts support this clone. Sequencing used peripheral blood. The chain couples TRBV27 to TRBJ1-6; the D is unclear. This clonotype originated in a woman aged 50 to 60 with acute or convalescent COVID-19. The CDR3 coding sequence is TGTGCCAGCAGTCTCAGTAATTCACCCCTCCACTTT. Its protein is CASSLSNSPLHF.